Each of the 14 T cell receptor beta chains below was sequenced from the same sample in a study of a mutant IDH1 vaccine in newly diagnosed glioma. The antigens these receptors bind are not known. Time point here: week 5, during vaccination. All doses held 300 ug of mutant IDH1 20-mer peptide, with topical imiquimod. The repertoire was sequenced with immunoSEQ multiplex PCR; TCRdb's copy has only in-frame clones and lacks some. In the table there are about 53,000 clones, under 90% of which are singletons. The sample in question was PBMCs, obtained from a glioma patient whose treatment included an IDH1 peptide vaccine. These receptors were taken from a woman aged 45-60 years with glioma.

CDR3 bases: TGTGCCAGCAGCGTAGACCAGGGGGCGTATGGCTACACCTTC. Its translation: CASSVDQGAYGYTF. The chain has TRBV9 and TRBJ1-2; 8 nucleotides align to TRBD1. V was pared by 0 bases and J by 5 bases, with 3 bases of the junction left unmatched. Germline assignment: CDR1 SGDLS and CDR2 YYNGEE. This CDR3 has 14 amino acids.

V and J are TRBV27 and TRBJ2-5; D may be TRBD1 or TRBD2 (5 bases each). The CDR3 runs 18 residues. Trimming took 5 bases from V and 1 from J, leaving 23 bases between them. The germline gives CDR1 MNHEY, CDR2 SMNVEV (reference sequence). The CDR3 nucleotides are TGTGCCAGCAGTCCCCGCCTCCTCGGGGCAGGCAGCCAAGAGACCCAGTACTTC. This sequence encodes CASSPRLLGAGSQETQYF.

This clone was seen only once. The chain is built from TRBV9 and TRBJ2-5, with a weak D call TRBD1 (5 bases). Germline lookup yields CDR1 SGDLS and CDR2 YYNGEE. Trimming left V 0 bases short and J 6 bases short, with 15 bases between. The CDR3 has 15 residues. CDR3 sequence: CASSVDRRQGQTQYF. The DNA for the CDR3 is TGTGCCAGCAGCGTAGACAGGAGACAAGGGCAGACCCAGTACTTC.

The rearrangement joins TRBV10-3 to TRBJ1-2; perhaps TRBD1 as D (5 bases). Germline CDR1 reads ENHRY; CDR2 reads SYGVKD. This CDR3 has 12 amino acids. Trimming took off 4 bases at V and 5 bases at J, with 8 bases between the two ends. CDR3 sequence reads: CAISGGSYGYTF. CDR3 sequence (DNA): TGTGCCATCAGTGGGGGCAGTTATGGCTACACCTTC.

This clone came up once. The rearrangement uses TRBV27 and TRBJ2-3; TRBD2 matches at 15 bases. The junction had 10 bases not matched to a gene; V was cut back by 6 bases and J by 0 bases. Germline assignment: CDR1 MNHEY and CDR2 SMNVEV (reference sequence). The CDR3 consists of 19 residues. As DNA, the CDR3 is TGTGCCAGCAGCAAACGACTGGGACTAGCGGGGGGTAGCACAGATACGCAGTATTTT. Residues: CASSKRLGLAGGSTDTQYF.

This chain links TRBV29-1 with TRBJ2-1; D not certain. V was shortened by 1 base and J by 4 bases, with 5 bases between the two germline ends. The germline V gene has CDR1 SQVTM and CDR2 ANQGSEA. CDR3 length: 12 residues. The CDR3 DNA reads as TGCAGCGTTGAAGGCAGTTACAATGAGCAGTTCTTC. The encoded protein is CSVEGSYNEQFF.

This sequence joins TRBV4-2 and TRBJ2-1; TRBD2 matches 8 bases. The CDR3 contains 18 residues. The V and J ends lost 0 bases and 1 base, in that order; junction bases with no gene match: 8. The V gene's germline CDR1 is LGHNA and CDR2 YNFKEQ. CDR3 amino acids: CASSQESPGGPSYNEQFF. The CDR3 DNA reads as TGTGCCAGCAGCCAAGAGTCTCCGGGGGGGCCGTCCTACAATGAGCAGTTCTTC.

The chain recombines TRBV4-1 with TRBJ2-7, with D perhaps matching TRBD1 or TRBD2 (5 bases each). The germline V gene encodes CDR1 MGHRA and CDR2 YSYEKL. The CDR3 covers 16 residues. V was pared by 0 bases and J by 0 bases, with 12 bases between. Here the CDR3 DNA reads TGCGCCAGCAGCCAAGATCCAGGGAGAAGCTCCTACGAGCAGTACTTC. It codes for CASSQDPGRSSYEQYF.

This chain links TRBV19 with TRBJ2-7; a possible D gene is TRBD2 (6 bases). The CDR3 contains 14 residues. V was trimmed by 6 bases and J by 8 bases, leaving 20 bases between them. In germline, CDR1 is LNHDA, CDR2 SQIVND (reference sequence). CDR3 sequence (DNA): TGTGCCAGTAGCGGCGGAGGGTTCGGGTTGAAGCAGTACTTC. It yields the protein CASSGGGFGLKQYF.

In its sample, this clone was seen once. The J gene is TRBJ2-7, the V gene TRBV10-2; D is possibly TRBD1 or TRBD2 (7 bases each). The CDR3 totals 15 residues. Trimming removed 6 bases from V and 1 base from J, with 16 bases in between. CDR1 WSHSY and CDR2 SAAADI come from the germline V gene. DNA of the CDR3: TGCGCCAGCAGGGCAGGGGGGGGCGTATCCTACGAGCAGTACTTC. It codes for CASRAGGGVSYEQYF.

The chain couples TRBV5-4 to TRBJ2-7, with 8 bases aligning to TRBD2. The CDR3 is 15 residues long. From germline, CDR1 is SGHNT and CDR2 YYREEE (reference sequence). V lost 7 bases to trimming and J lost 6 bases; unmatched junction nucleotides: 15. The CDR3 reads CASSLGREMGSEQYF. Here the CDR3 DNA reads TGTGCCAGCTCCCTCGGGAGGGAAATGGGTTCCGAGCAGTACTTC.

In its sample, this clone was seen a few times. The V call is TRBV5-4, the J call TRBJ1-1; D is unclear. Trimming took off 10 bases at V and 5 bases at J, with 18 bases between the two ends. CDR1 and CDR2 (germline): SGHNT, YYREEE (reference sequence). The CDR3 runs 13 residues. Written as DNA, the CDR3 is TGTGCCCAAGCGGTGGGCATGGGAACTGAAGCTTTCTTT. Translation: CAQAVGMGTEAFF.

The V and J genes are TRBV12-5 and TRBJ2-7; D gene uncertain. Trimming removed 6 bases from V and 1 base from J, with 28 bases in between. Germline CDR1 is LGHNT and CDR2 is FRNRAP. There are 19 residues in the CDR3. The CDR3 DNA reads as TGTGCTAGTGGCCTCACCTCATGGGGAACTAAAGTGGGATCCTACGAGCAGTACTTC. Its protein is CASGLTSWGTKVGSYEQYF.

This rearrangement joins TRBV19 to TRBJ1-1, with D hard to call. Per the germline V gene, CDR1 is LNHDA and CDR2 is SQIVND (reference sequence). CDR3 size: 16 residues. With 7 bases removed from V and 1 base from J, the gap between germline ends came to 19 bases. The CDR3 nucleotides read TGTGCCAGTATACCCCTCGGATATCGGGGGAACACTGAAGCTTTCTTT. Translating it yields CASIPLGYRGNTEAFF. The whole variable domain, filled in from reference TRBV19 and TRBJ1-1, reads DGGITQSPKYLFRKEGQNVTLSCEQNLNHDAMYWYRQDPGQGLRLIYYSQIVNDFQKGDIAEGYSVSREKKESFPLTVTSAQKNPTAFYLCASIPLGYRGNTEAFFGQGTRLTVV.